The rows below give T cell receptor beta chains drawn from one sample of a study of technical replicates of blood from several donors. The repertoire was sequenced with immunoSEQ multiplex PCR; TCRdb's copy has only in-frame clones and lacks some. The data contain tens of thousands of clones, approximately 94% of them singletons. The sequencing sample was made of T cells isolated from PBMCs. These receptors were obtained from a human donor in good health. Both conserved end residues are part of each CDR3. A D gene is named only where the DNA matches it firmly. A clone size is listed for some rows: how often the clone was seen (once, few, many), or a class if it is expanded.

d_call clone_size j_call v_call cdr3_aa cdr3_nt
TRBD1 . TRBJ2-5 TRBV28 CASSLPHTGEETQYF TGTGCCAGCAGTCTCCCCCATACAGGGGAAGAGACCCAGTACTTC
. . TRBJ1-1 TRBV18 CASSRDGGANTEAFF TGTGCCAGCTCACGAGACGGGGGGGCGAACACTGAAGCTTTCTTT
. few TRBJ1-1 TRBV5-4 CASSLVHERNTEAFF TGTGCCAGCAGCTTGGTCCACGAGCGGAACACTGAAGCTTTCTTT
. . TRBJ1-1 TRBV11-2 CASSSQSLSGIPEAFF TGTGCCAGCAGCTCGCAATCCCTCTCTGGCATCCCTGAAGCTTTCTTT
. . TRBJ1-5 TRBV19 CASTTGPPAGAQPQHF TGTGCCAGTACTACCGGGCCCCCGGCAGGGGCTCAGCCCCAGCATTTT
. once TRBJ1-1 TRBV6-1 CASSEGGQRGGAFF TGTGCCAGCAGTGAGGGCGGACAGAGGGGAGGGGCTTTCTTT
. . TRBJ2-7 TRBV5-1 CASSPQGKAYYEQYF TGCGCCAGCAGCCCGCAGGGGAAAGCCTACTACGAGCAGTACTTC
. . TRBJ1-1 TRBV11-3 CASSLRGITEAFF TGTGCCAGCAGCTTAAGGGGTATCACTGAAGCTTTCTTT
. . TRBJ1-2 TRBV27 CASARGGTNYGYTF TGTGCCAGCGCACGGGGGGGCACTAACTATGGCTACACCTTC
TRBD1 . TRBJ2-1 TRBV19 CASRPGQAYNEQFF TGTGCCAGTAGACCGGGACAGGCCTACAATGAGCAGTTCTTC
TRBD2 . TRBJ2-1 TRBV6-1 CASRPPIAGEEQFF TGTGCCAGCAGGCCACCGATAGCGGGAGAAGAGCAGTTCTTC
. . TRBJ1-2 TRBV5-4 CASSLEAGRANYGYTF TGTGCCAGCAGCTTGGAAGCGGGAAGAGCCAACTATGGCTACACCTTC
. once TRBJ1-5 TRBV5-8 CASSLEEISNQPQHF TGTGCCAGCAGCTTGGAGGAGATAAGCAATCAGCCCCAGCATTTT
. . TRBJ1-2 TRBV4-1 CASSQDGAGNYGYTF TGCGCCAGCAGCCAAGATGGTGCAGGGAACTATGGCTACACCTTC
. . TRBJ2-5 TRBV28 CASSFTAASGETQYF TGTGCCAGCAGTTTCACCGCAGCCTCGGGAGAGACCCAGTACTTC
TRBD1 once TRBJ1-1 TRBV11-2 CASSLEQGAEAFF TGTGCCAGCAGCTTAGAACAGGGGGCTGAAGCTTTCTTT
TRBD1 . TRBJ2-1 TRBV5-1 CASSLDGTGREQFF TGCGCCAGCAGCTTGGATGGGACAGGGCGTGAGCAGTTCTTC
. . TRBJ1-1 TRBV7-9 CASSLGLTGEAFF TGTGCCAGCAGCTTAGGCCTGACAGGTGAAGCTTTCTTT
. . TRBJ1-4 TRBV6-1 CASSGNRVREKLFF TGTGCCAGCAGTGGGAACAGGGTCCGCGAAAAACTGTTTTTT
. . TRBJ1-1 TRBV4-1 CASSQDLVGAAEAFF TGCGCCAGCAGCCAAGATCTTGTAGGGGCGGCTGAAGCTTTCTTT
TRBD2 . TRBJ2-1 TRBV4-1 CASSLLGLAINEQFF TGCGCCAGCAGCCTATTGGGACTAGCGATCAATGAGCAGTTCTTC
. . TRBJ1-1 TRBV19 CASSIRGLIPLNTEAFF TGTGCCAGTAGTATAAGGGGCCTCATTCCTTTGAACACTGAAGCTTTCTTT
. once TRBJ1-1 TRBV2 CASSEIHSAEEAEAFF TGTGCCAGCAGTGAAATACACTCGGCCGAAGAGGCTGAAGCTTTCTTT
TRBD1 few TRBJ1-1 TRBV5-6 CASSVQDRPRSEAFF TGTGCCAGCAGCGTTCAGGACAGGCCACGGAGTGAAGCTTTCTTT
TRBD2 . TRBJ2-3 TRBV6-5 CASSLAGGTDTQYF TGTGCCAGCAGCCTAGCGGGGGGCACAGATACGCAGTATTTT
TRBD2 . TRBJ2-7 TRBV28 CASSRGGGNSYEQYF TGTGCCAGCAGCCGGGGCGGGGGGAACTCCTACGAGCAGTACTTC
. few TRBJ1-1 TRBV6-1 CASSDLWNTEAFF TGTGCCAGCAGTGATCTCTGGAACACTGAAGCTTTCTTT
TRBD2 . TRBJ2-3 TRBV4-1 CASSQEGLSTDTQYF TGCGCCAGCAGCCAAGAGGGACTATCCACAGATACGCAGTATTTT
. . TRBJ1-1 TRBV29-1 CSGLQGLNTEAFF TGCAGCGGACTCCAGGGGCTGAACACTGAAGCTTTCTTT
. . TRBJ2-2 TRBV28 CASSKGVGTGELFF TGTGCCAGCAGCAAGGGAGTCGGCACCGGGGAGCTGTTTTTT
. . TRBJ2-2 TRBV27 CASSLTNTGELFF TGTGCCAGCAGTCTTACGAACACCGGGGAGCTGTTTTTT
. . TRBJ1-5 TRBV6-1 CASSEALWQDSNQPQHF TGTGCCAGCAGTGAAGCGCTGTGGCAGGATAGCAATCAGCCCCAGCATTTT
. . TRBJ1-2 TRBV2 CASLGQGDGYTF TGTGCCAGCTTGGGACAAGGGGATGGCTACACCTTC
. . TRBJ1-5 TRBV28 CASRYAGSSAQPQHF TGTGCCAGCAGATATGCAGGGTCTTCGGCTCAGCCCCAGCATTTT
TRBD2 . TRBJ2-2 TRBV18 CASSHLAGETGELFF TGTGCCAGCTCACATCTAGCGGGGGAAACCGGGGAGCTGTTTTTT
. . TRBJ2-7 TRBV27 CASSSGQEQYF TGTGCCAGCAGTTCCGGACAGGAGCAGTACTTC
. . TRBJ1-2 TRBV7-9 CASRGLGQPLGYTF TGTGCCAGCAGGGGCCTGGGACAACCACTGGGCTACACCTTC
. . TRBJ2-1 TRBV7-2 CASSFLTGVNEQFF TGTGCCAGCAGCTTCTTGACAGGCGTAAATGAGCAGTTCTTC
TRBD1 . TRBJ1-5 TRBV10-3 CAISEDRVGQPQHF TGTGCCATCAGTGAGGACAGGGTGGGACAGCCCCAGCATTTT
. . TRBJ2-2 TRBV9 CASSVAGVTGELFF TGTGCCAGCAGCGTAGCGGGAGTCACCGGGGAGCTGTTTTTT
TRBD1 once TRBJ2-1 TRBV7-9 CASSPDRVAASDNEQFF TGTGCCAGCAGCCCAGACAGGGTTGCTGCTTCGGACAATGAGCAGTTCTTC
. . TRBJ1-6 TRBV15 CATSREYSQNSPLHF TGTGCCACCAGCAGAGAGTACAGCCAAAATTCACCCCTCCACTTT
. . TRBJ2-7 TRBV6-1 CASGEQGYFSYEQYF TGTGCCAGCGGGGAACAGGGTTACTTCTCCTACGAGCAGTACTTC
. . TRBJ2-1 TRBV7-8 CASSLPIRALSSYNEQFF TGTGCCAGCAGCTTGCCGATCAGGGCCCTGAGCTCCTACAATGAGCAGTTCTTC
. . TRBJ2-7 TRBV19 CASSIALHSSYEQYF TGTGCCAGTAGTATAGCCCTCCACAGCTCCTACGAGCAGTACTTC
. . TRBJ2-3 TRBV27 CASVSSGDTQYF TGTGCCAGCGTTTCTTCGGGAGATACGCAGTATTTT
. . TRBJ2-1 TRBV11-2 CASSLVFGGAWYNEQFF TGTGCCAGCAGCTTAGTTTTTGGGGGGGCTTGGTACAATGAGCAGTTCTTC
. . TRBJ2-7 TRBV18 CASSLGTAANEQYF TGTGCCAGCTCACTCGGGACTGCGGCAAACGAGCAGTACTTC
. . TRBJ1-2 TRBV5-1 CASSFWQGNRGYTF TGCGCCAGCAGCTTTTGGCAGGGTAATCGAGGCTACACCTTC
. . TRBJ2-5 TRBV21-1 CASSKGPGGQETQYF TGTGCCAGCAGCAAAGGCCCGGGAGGGCAAGAGACCCAGTACTTC
. few TRBJ1-1 TRBV29-1 CSGRGAWNTEAFF TGCAGCGGGCGGGGGGCCTGGAACACTGAAGCTTTCTTT
TRBD2 . TRBJ2-3 TRBV28 CASSLAGDYTDTQYF TGTGCCAGCAGTTTAGCGGGGGACTACACAGATACGCAGTATTTT
TRBD1 . TRBJ2-7 TRBV2 CASSNRQGAYEQYF TGTGCCAGCAGTAACCGACAGGGGGCCTACGAGCAGTACTTC